Below, 7 T cell receptor beta chains from the same sample are listed, as sequenced in a study of Ad26.COV2.S vaccination and SARS-CoV-2 variants. Stated treatment: some 19 received Ad26.COV2.S at low or high dose, single or two shots; about 5 received placebo; per-sample allocation not given. The samples were gathered on day 63 after the first injection of vaccine or placebo. Only in-frame clones appear in the TCRdb table, and some are missing; sequencing was by immunoSEQ multiplex PCR. The sample lists some 300,000 clones, around four fifths occurring once. The source material was peripheral blood, sampled in a trial of Ad26.COV2.S vaccine versus placebo. These receptors all stem from a person aged 18-60 years who received the Ad26.COV2.S COVID-19 vaccine or a placebo.

The chain employs TRBV4-1 and TRBJ2-7; 11 bases agree with TRBD2. There are 14 residues in the CDR3. Germline V gene sequence: CDR1 MGHRA, CDR2 YSYEKL. The junction had 2 bases not matched to a gene; V was cut back by 4 bases and J by 3 bases. The CDR3: CASSLGLADYEQYF. CDR3 DNA: TGCGCCAGCAGCCTGGGACTAGCGGACTACGAGCAGTACTTC.

The genes are TRBV5-1 and TRBJ1-5, with TRBD1 matching 7 bases. V was clipped by 4 bases and J by 0 bases; unmatched bases: 16. CDR1 is SGHRS, CDR2 YFSETQ, per germline. CDR3 length equals 19 residues. The CDR3 DNA reads as TGCGCCAGCAGCCCCCCATCTGGACAGGAGACCTATAGCAATCAGCCCCAGCATTTT. Its translation: CASSPPSGQETYSNQPQHF.

In the case of this clone: Germline is not matched at one junction end, which may reflect a read error. The chain joins TRBV18 to TRBJ2-2; 7 bases align to TRBD2. Germline V lookup: CDR1 KGHSH, CDR2 LQKENI. The CDR3 totals 14 residues. The CDR3 DNA is TGTGCCAGCTCACTAGGGACTAAAACCGAGGAGCTGTTTTTT. Translation: CASSLGTKTEELFF.

The V and J genes are TRBV7-8 and TRBJ1-1; D unclear. This CDR3 region has 13 residues. Trimming stripped 3 bases from V and 0 bases from J, with 5 bases between. Per germline, CDR1 SGHVS and CDR2 FQNEAQ. CDR3 coding DNA: TGTGCCAGCAGCTTCCGCATGAACACTGAAGCTTTCTTT. This translates into CASSFRMNTEAFF. Based on the CDR3 plus reference TRBV7-8 and TRBJ1-1, the full variable domain is GAGVSQSPRYKVAKRGQDVALRCDPISGHVSLFWYQQALGQGPEFLTYFQNEAQLDKSGLPSDRFFAERPEGSVSTLKIQRTQQEDSAVYLCASSFRMNTEAFFGQGTRLTVV.

The J gene is TRBJ1-1, the V gene TRBV5-1; 9 bases agree with TRBD1. The junction had 6 bases not matched to a gene; V was cut back by 1 base and J by 2 bases. CDR1 SGHRS and CDR2 YFSETQ come from the germline V gene. This CDR3 comprises 16 residues. CDR3 amino acids: CASSLNLGQGNTEAFF. CDR3 in DNA: TGCGCCAGCAGCTTGAATCTGGGACAGGGTAACACTGAAGCTTTCTTT. Combining the CDR3 with reference TRBV5-1 and TRBJ1-1 gives the whole variable domain KAGVTQTPRYLIKTRGQQVTLSCSPISGHRSVSWYQQTPGQGLQFLFEYFSETQRNKGNFPGRFSGRQFSNSRSEMNVSTLELGDSALYLCASSLNLGQGNTEAFFGQGTRLTVV.

CDR3 loop: CASSLIVQETQYF. As DNA, the CDR3 is TGTGCCAGCAGTTTGATTGTCCAAGAGACCCAGTACTTC. This rearrangement joins TRBV12-3 or TRBV12-4 to TRBJ2-5, with D uncertain. The CDR3 is 13 amino acids. V lost 3 bases and J 1 base, leaving 6 bases between the germline ends.

This clone appeared a single time. The chain uses TRBV9 and TRBJ2-5, with D tentatively TRBD1 (5 bases). Deletions cut 0 bases from V and 6 bases from J, with 9 bases between. Germline CDR1 reads SGDLS; CDR2 reads YYNGEE. This CDR3 spans 13 amino acids. DNA for the CDR3: TGTGCCAGCAGCGTAGAAGGGGAACAGACCCAGTACTTC. As protein: CASSVEGEQTQYF. Supplemented by reference TRBV9 and TRBJ2-5, the full variable domain reads DSGVTQTPKHLITATGQRVTLRCSPRSGDLSVYWYQQSLDQGLQFLIQYYNGEERAKGNILERFSAQQFPDLHSELNLSSLELGDSALYFCASSVEGEQTQYFGPGTRLLVL.